Below, 24 T cell receptor beta chains from the same sample are listed, as sequenced in a study of blood T cells in healthy people across ages. Then a second PCR, running about 6 to 12 cycles, was carried out with a sample-barcoded 5' primer and a J-beta primer mix. TCRdb redid the calling of the 5' RACE reads with MiXCR, one entry per CDR3 protein. The top ten clones hold around 14% of a sample with 600,000 or so distinct CDR3 sequences, approximately 30% of them seen once. The sequencing input was blood. The receptors were sampled from a woman aged 80 or over in good health.

The chain links TRBV6-1 to TRBJ2-1; 9 nucleotides align to TRBD1. This CDR3 is 15 amino acids long. Germline values: CDR1 MNHNS, CDR2 SASEGT. The trim removed 4 bases at V and 10 bases at J, leaving 11 bases unmatched. CDR3 loop: CASSGTGTGLREQFF. The CDR3 nucleotides are TGTGCCAGCAGTGGTACCGGGACAGGGCTACGGGAGCAGTTCTTC.

As for this clonotype: Possible read error: a much larger clone is one base away. The V call is TRBV4-1, the J call TRBJ2-7; D is uncertain. Trimming took 6 bases from V and 7 from J, leaving 19 bases between them. Germline CDR1 MGHRA, CDR2 YSYEKL. The CDR3 is 14 residues long. The CDR3 here is CASRGQTSYNEQYF. The CDR3 DNA reads as TGCGCCAGCAGGGGCCAGACCTCCTACAATGAGCAGTACTTC.

On this clonotype itself: A much larger clone sits a single nucleotide away, making a read error possible. The chain carries TRBV6-2 or TRBV6-3 and TRBJ2-7; 9 bases line up with TRBD2. Germline assignment: CDR1 MNHEY and CDR2 SVGEGT. The CDR3 sequence is 15 residues long. Trimming removed 6 bases from V and 7 bases from J; junction bases left unmatched: 13. DNA of the CDR3: TGTGCCAGCAGGAGAGGCGGGGGGGCACTCAATGAGCAGTACTTC. Its protein is CASRRGGGALNEQYF.

This clonotype has more than one count but fewer than ten. This chain joins TRBV14 and TRBJ1-2; 7 bases map to TRBD1. The CDR3 is 17 residues long. The trim removed 2 bases at V and 0 bases at J, leaving 9 bases unmatched. Germline lookup yields CDR1 SGHDN and CDR2 FVKESK. Written as DNA, the CDR3 is TGTGCCAGCAGCCAAAACCGGGACAGTTTTTCTAACTATGGCTACACCTTC. Translating gives CASSQNRDSFSNYGYTF. Full variable domain (remainder filled in from reference TRBV14 and TRBJ1-2): EAGVTQFPSHSVIEKGQTVTLRCDPISGHDNLYWYRRVMGKEIKFLLHFVKESKQDESGMPNNRFLAERTGGTYSTLKVQPAELEDSGVYFCASSQNRDSFSNYGYTFGSGTRLTVV.

At least ten counts were recorded for this clonotype. V is TRBV12-3 or TRBV12-4 and J is TRBJ2-1, with D possibly TRBD2 on 7 matching bases. Trimming pared 0 bases from V and 5 bases from J, leaving 17 bases between. The CDR3 is 17 amino acids. CDR3 loop: CASSLAEGRGPNNEQFF. For the CDR3, the DNA is TGTGCCAGCAGTTTAGCGGAAGGGCGGGGGCCCAACAATGAGCAGTTCTTC.

As to this clonotype: A much larger clone differs by one base, so this may be a read error. The genes are TRBV24-1 and TRBJ2-5; TRBD1 aligns across 7 bases. The germline V gene has CDR1 KGHDR and CDR2 SFDVKD. The CDR3 is 15 amino acids. The trim removed 1 base at V and 7 bases at J, leaving 8 bases unmatched. CDR3 in DNA: TGTGCCACCAGTGATTTAAGACAGGGAAGGGGGACCCAGTACTTC. This translates into CATSDLRQGRGTQYF.

V is TRBV30 and J is TRBJ2-7, with D perhaps matching TRBD1 (8 bases). CDR1 is GTSNPN, CDR2 SVGIG, per germline (reference sequence). CDR3 size: 15 residues. V was trimmed by 0 bases and J by 4 bases, leaving 16 bases between them. CDR3 nucleotides: TGTGCCTGGAGTGTCCGGACAGGGAGGGCGTACGAGCAGTACTTC. Its translation is CAWSVRTGRAYEQYF.

This clonotype has a handful of counts. In DNA form, the CDR3 reads TGTGCCTGGAGTTTCGACGGGGAAAAACTGTTTTTT. Residues: CAWSFDGEKLFF. V and J are TRBV30 and TRBJ1-4; D gene ambiguous. The germline V gene has CDR1 GTSNPN and CDR2 SVGIG (reference sequence). The CDR3 is 12 residues long. The V end lost 2 bases, the J end lost 8 bases, and 9 bases lay between the germline ends.

Regarding this clonotype: A much larger clone lies one base from this, so it may be a read error. The chain links TRBV15 to TRBJ2-7; the match to TRBD1 covers 9 bases. Losses at the gene ends were 0 bases for V and 7 bases for J; bases not matched to a gene: 7. Germline lookup yields CDR1 LNHNV and CDR2 YYDKDF (reference sequence). There are 15 residues in the CDR3. DNA for the CDR3: TGTGCCACCAGCAGAGATAGGACAGGGGTGGATGAGCAGTACTTC. As protein: CATSRDRTGVDEQYF.

This clonotype was picked up many times. The rearrangement links TRBV10-2 to TRBJ2-1, with TRBD2 as a possible D gene (9 bases). CDR3 length: 17 amino acids. Trimming cost V 6 bases and J 2 bases, with 20 bases left between them. Germline V gives CDR1 WSHSY, CDR2 SAAADI. The CDR3 region has the DNA TGCGCCAGCAGCGGGACAGGACTAGCGCTGACCTACAATGAGCAGTTCTTC. It specifies CASSGTGLALTYNEQFF.

This clonotype was detected many times. The chain is built from TRBV9 and TRBJ1-2; D ambiguous. With 0 bases removed from V and 3 bases from J, the gap between germline ends came to 18 bases. This CDR3 is built from 17 residues. Germline lookup yields CDR1 SGDLS and CDR2 YYNGEE. The CDR3: CASSVVKGPRSDYGYTF. CDR3 bases: TGTGCCAGCAGCGTAGTGAAGGGCCCGCGGTCTGACTATGGCTACACCTTC.

This clonotype showed up many times. This chain links TRBV7-9 with TRBJ1-1; no clear D. Trimming removed 6 bases at V and 4 bases at J, with 6 bases between. This CDR3 has 11 residues. Germline loops: CDR1 SEHNR, CDR2 FQNEAQ (reference sequence). For the CDR3, the DNA is TGTGCCAGCAGGGACGGCACTGAAGCTTTCTTT. Translated, it gives CASRDGTEAFF.

About this clonotype: No conserved phenylalanine or tryptophan is present at the end of the CDR3, so a read error is the likely explanation. This sequence joins TRBV6-1 and TRBJ1-1; perhaps TRBD1 as D (6 bases). Between the trimmed V and J ends, which lost 4 bases and 2 bases, there was a span of 14 bases. The CDR3 is 15 amino acids. Germline V gene lookup returns CDR1 MNHNS and CDR2 SASEGT. The CDR3 protein is CASSGQGTANTEAFC. CDR3 coding DNA: TGTGCCAGCAGTGGGCAGGGGACCGCCAACACTGAAGCTTTCTGT.

This clonotype was detected many times. The V and J genes are TRBV4-2 and TRBJ1-2, with D perhaps TRBD1 (5 bases). The V and J ends lost 3 bases and 5 bases respectively, with 16 bases between them. CDR1 and CDR2 from the germline V gene are LGHNA and YNFKEQ. The CDR3 runs to 15 residues. The chain's CDR3 is CASSQPRDHNYGYTF. As DNA, the CDR3 is TGTGCCAGCAGCCAGCCTCGGGACCACAATTATGGCTACACCTTC.

The CDR3 DNA reads TGTGCCAGCAGCGAGGTCCGCGGCGGGGAGCTGTTTTTT. Protein: CASSEVRGGELFF. The chain combines TRBV2 with TRBJ2-2; D not certain. This CDR3 comprises 13 residues. Trimming removed 6 bases at V and 7 bases at J, with 12 bases between. CDR1 and CDR2 from the germline V gene are SNHLY and FYNNEI.

The genes are TRBV27 and TRBJ1-5, with TRBD1 matching 7 bases. This CDR3 has 12 amino acids. J was trimmed by 10 bases and V by 7 bases; bases with no gene match: 7. Germline V gene data show CDR1 as MNHEY and CDR2 as SMNVEV (reference sequence). Here the CDR3 reads CASTTGLHPQHF. Written as DNA, the CDR3 is TGTGCCAGCACGACAGGGTTACACCCCCAGCATTTT.

This clonotype was detected a few times. The rearrangement links TRBV5-6 to TRBJ2-2; the match to TRBD1 covers 7 bases. Germline V gene lookup returns CDR1 SGHDT and CDR2 YYEEEE. V trimming: 4 bases; J trimming: 2 bases; junction bases outside the gene matches: 8. The CDR3 sequence is 16 residues long. CDR3 region: CASSDPGQRNTGELFF. The DNA for the CDR3 is TGTGCCAGCAGCGATCCGGGACAGCGAAACACCGGGGAGCTGTTTTTT. The full variable domain, in which reference TRBV5-6 and TRBJ2-2 provide the parts outside the CDR3, is DAGVTQSPTHLIKTRGQQVTLRCSPKSGHDTVSWYQQALGQGPQFIFQYYEEEERQRGNFPDRFSGHQFPNYSSELNVNALLLGDSALYLCASSDPGQRNTGELFFGEGSRLTVL.

This sequence joins TRBV4-3 and TRBJ2-4; TRBD2 agrees at 10 bases. The V gene end was trimmed by 1 base and the J gene end by 2 bases; junction bases not matched to a gene: 5. The germline V gene has CDR1 LGHNA and CDR2 YSLEER. The CDR3 is made up of 17 amino acids. As DNA, the CDR3 is TGCGCCAGCAGCCAAGGGGTAGCGGGGGGCTCCAAAAACATTCAGTACTTC. As protein: CASSQGVAGGSKNIQYF.

This clonotype was seen a few times. The V and J genes are TRBV5-6 and TRBJ1-1; a possible D gene is TRBD1 (5 bases). Germline values: CDR1 SGHDT, CDR2 YYEEEE. V lost 3 bases, J lost 1 base, and 16 bases lay in between. The CDR3 is 16 amino acids. The CDR3 loop is CASSYSRRGGNTEAFF. In nucleotides, the CDR3 is TGTGCCAGCAGCTACAGTCGAAGGGGAGGGAACACTGAAGCTTTCTTT.

This rearrangement joins TRBV29-1 to TRBJ1-4; 7 bases fit TRBD1. Germline loops: CDR1 SQVTM, CDR2 ANQGSEA. V was pared by 6 bases and J by 7 bases, with 8 bases of the junction left unmatched. CDR3 length equals 13 residues. CDR3: CSVFRDRSEKLFF. The CDR3 nucleotides read TGCAGCGTATTCCGGGACAGAAGTGAAAAACTGTTTTTT.

As for this clonotype: Sequence at one end of the junction differs from germline and may be a read error. V gene TRBV7-9 combines with J gene TRBJ2-2, with D perhaps assigned TRBD1 or TRBD2 (5 bases each). Germline lookup yields CDR1 SEHNR and CDR2 FQNEAQ (reference sequence). The CDR3 runs 15 residues. DNA of the CDR3: TGTGCCAGCAGCTTAGCGAAGGGGTCCCCCGGGGAGCGGTTTTTT. This gives the protein CASSLAKGSPGERFF.

The V call is TRBV12-3 or TRBV12-4, the J call TRBJ1-2; perhaps TRBD1 as D (5 bases). V lost 5 bases and J lost 3, with 22 bases in between. The CDR3 consists of 17 residues. CDR3 bases: TGTGCCAGCAGTCCCGTCGATGGAATCTGGGGGGACTATGGCTACACCTTC. Protein: CASSPVDGIWGDYGYTF.

The table lists this clonotype with many counts. The chain recombines TRBV30 with TRBJ2-5; D is possibly TRBD2 (5 bases). Trimming cost V 5 bases and J 4 bases, with 23 bases left between them. Germline V lookup: CDR1 GTSNPN, CDR2 SVGIG (reference sequence). This CDR3 spans 16 amino acids. The CDR3 coding sequence is TGTGCCTGGGGTTCCGGCAGTAGCGCCCCAGGAGAGACCCAGTACTTC. Protein sequence: CAWGSGSSAPGETQYF.

This clonotype was counted ten times or more. The chain uses TRBV5-1 and TRBJ1-5, with D unresolved. Trimming removed 0 bases from V and 2 bases from J, with 6 bases in between. CDR3 length: 14 residues. Germline CDR1 SGHRS, CDR2 YFSETQ. The chain's CDR3 is CASSLGAGNQPQHF. The CDR3 nucleotides are TGCGCCAGCAGCTTGGGGGCGGGCAATCAGCCCCAGCATTTT.